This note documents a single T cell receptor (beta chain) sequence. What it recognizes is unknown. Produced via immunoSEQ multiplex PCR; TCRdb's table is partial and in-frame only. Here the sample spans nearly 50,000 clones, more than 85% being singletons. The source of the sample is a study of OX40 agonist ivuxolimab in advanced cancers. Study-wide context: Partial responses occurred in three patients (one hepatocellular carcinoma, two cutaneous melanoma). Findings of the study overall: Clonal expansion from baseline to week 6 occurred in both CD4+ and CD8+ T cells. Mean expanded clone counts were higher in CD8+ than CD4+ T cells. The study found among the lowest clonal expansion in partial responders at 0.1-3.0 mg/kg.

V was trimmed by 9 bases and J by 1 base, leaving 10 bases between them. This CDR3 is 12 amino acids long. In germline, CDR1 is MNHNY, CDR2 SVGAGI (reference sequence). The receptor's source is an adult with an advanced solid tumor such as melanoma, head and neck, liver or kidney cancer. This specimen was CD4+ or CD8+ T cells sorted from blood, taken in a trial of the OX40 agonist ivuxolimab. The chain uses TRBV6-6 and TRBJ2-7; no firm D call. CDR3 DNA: TGTGCCAGTAGGCCGTCTTCCTACGAGCAGTACTTC. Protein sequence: CASRPSSYEQYF.